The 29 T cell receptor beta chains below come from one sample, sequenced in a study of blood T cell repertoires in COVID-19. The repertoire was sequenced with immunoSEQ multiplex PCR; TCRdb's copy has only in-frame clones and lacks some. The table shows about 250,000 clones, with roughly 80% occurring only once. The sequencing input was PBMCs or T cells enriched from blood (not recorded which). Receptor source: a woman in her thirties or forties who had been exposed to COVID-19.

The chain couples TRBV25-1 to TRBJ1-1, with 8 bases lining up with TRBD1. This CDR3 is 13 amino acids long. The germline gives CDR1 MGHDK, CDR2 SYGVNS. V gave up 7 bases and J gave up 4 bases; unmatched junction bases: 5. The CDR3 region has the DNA TGTGCCAGCACCCAGGGGGCGAGCACTGAAGCTTTCTTT. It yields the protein CASTQGASTEAFF.

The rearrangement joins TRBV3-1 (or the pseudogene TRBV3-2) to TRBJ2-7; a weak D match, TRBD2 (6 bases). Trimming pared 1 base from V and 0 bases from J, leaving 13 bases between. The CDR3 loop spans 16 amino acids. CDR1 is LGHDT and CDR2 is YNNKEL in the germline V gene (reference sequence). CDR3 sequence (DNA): TGTGCCAGCAGCCAAGCCTTGGGGGGAAGCTCCTACGAGCAGTACTTC. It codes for CASSQALGGSSYEQYF.

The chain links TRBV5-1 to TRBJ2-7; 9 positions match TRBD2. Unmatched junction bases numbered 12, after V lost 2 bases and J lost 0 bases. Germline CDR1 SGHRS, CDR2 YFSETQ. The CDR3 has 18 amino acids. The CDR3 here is CASSLGNSIAGVSYEQYF. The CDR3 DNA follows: TGCGCCAGCAGCTTAGGGAACTCGATAGCGGGGGTCTCCTACGAGCAGTACTTC.

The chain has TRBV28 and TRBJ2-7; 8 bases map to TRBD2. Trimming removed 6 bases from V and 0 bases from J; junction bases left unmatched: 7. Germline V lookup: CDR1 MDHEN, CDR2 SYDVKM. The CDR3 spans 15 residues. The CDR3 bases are TGTGCCAGCAGCAGCAGCGGGGGTCACTCCTACGAGCAGTACTTC. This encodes CASSSSGGHSYEQYF.

CDR3 DNA: TGCGCCAGCAGCCAAGGAGTTAGCGGGGGGGAAAACATTCAGTACTTC. Encoded protein: CASSQGVSGGENIQYF. This sequence joins TRBV4-3 and TRBJ2-4; TRBD2 matches at 11 bases. CDR3 length: 16 residues. V shed 1 base, J shed 5 bases, and the junction held 4 bases outside the gene matches. The V gene's germline CDR1 is LGHNA and CDR2 YSLEER.

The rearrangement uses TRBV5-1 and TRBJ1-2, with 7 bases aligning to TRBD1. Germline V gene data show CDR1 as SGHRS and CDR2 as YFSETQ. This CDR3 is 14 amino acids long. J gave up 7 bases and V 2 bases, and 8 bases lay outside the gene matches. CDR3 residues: CASSFSAGGSGYTF. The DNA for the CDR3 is TGCGCCAGCAGCTTTTCGGCAGGGGGATCTGGCTACACCTTC.

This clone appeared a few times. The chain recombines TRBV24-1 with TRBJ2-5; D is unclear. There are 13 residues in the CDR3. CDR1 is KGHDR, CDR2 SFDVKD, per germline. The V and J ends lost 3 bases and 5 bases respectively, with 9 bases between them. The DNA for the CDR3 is TGTGCCACCAGTGATGAGTCGTCGGAGACCCAGTACTTC. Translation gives CATSDESSETQYF.

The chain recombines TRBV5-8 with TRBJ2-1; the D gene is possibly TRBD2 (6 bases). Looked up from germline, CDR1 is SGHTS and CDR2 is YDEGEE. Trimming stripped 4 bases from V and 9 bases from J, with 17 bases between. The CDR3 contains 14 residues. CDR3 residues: CASSAGPTLGEQFF. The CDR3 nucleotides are TGTGCCAGCAGCGCGGGACCCACGCTCGGTGAGCAGTTCTTC.

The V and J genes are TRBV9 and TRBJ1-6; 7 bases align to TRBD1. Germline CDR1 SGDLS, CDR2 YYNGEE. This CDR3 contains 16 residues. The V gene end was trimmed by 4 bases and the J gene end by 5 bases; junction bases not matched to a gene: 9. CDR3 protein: CASSTEEGQNNSPLHF. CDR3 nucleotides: TGTGCCAGCAGCACCGAGGAGGGACAGAATAATTCACCCCTCCACTTT. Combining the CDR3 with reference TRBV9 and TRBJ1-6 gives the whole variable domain DSGVTQTPKHLITATGQRVTLRCSPRSGDLSVYWYQQSLDQGLQFLIQYYNGEERAKGNILERFSAQQFPDLHSELNLSSLELGDSALYFCASSTEEGQNNSPLHFGNGTRLTVT.

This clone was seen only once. This CDR3 is CASSYDRASNQPQHF. The CDR3 DNA is TGTGCCAGCAGTTATGACAGAGCAAGCAATCAGCCCCAGCATTTT. The genes are TRBV6-2 or TRBV6-3 and TRBJ1-5; D might be TRBD1 (5 bases). Trimming stripped 3 bases from V and 1 base from J, with 10 bases between. Germline V gene sequence: CDR1 MNHEY, CDR2 SVGEGT. There are 15 residues in the CDR3.

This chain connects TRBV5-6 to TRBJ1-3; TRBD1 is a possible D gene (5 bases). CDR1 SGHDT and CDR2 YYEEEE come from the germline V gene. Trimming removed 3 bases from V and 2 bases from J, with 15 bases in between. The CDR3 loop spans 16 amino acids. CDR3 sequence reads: CASSYGGMGTGNTIYF. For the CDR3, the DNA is TGTGCCAGCAGCTACGGGGGTATGGGGACTGGAAACACCATATATTTT.

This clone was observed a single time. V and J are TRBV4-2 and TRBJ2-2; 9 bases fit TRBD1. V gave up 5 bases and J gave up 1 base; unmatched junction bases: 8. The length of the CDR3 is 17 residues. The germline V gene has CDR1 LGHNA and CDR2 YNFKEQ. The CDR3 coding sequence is TGTGCCAGCAGCTCCGGACAGGGACAGGGGAACACCGGGGAGCTGTTTTTT. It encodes CASSSGQGQGNTGELFF.

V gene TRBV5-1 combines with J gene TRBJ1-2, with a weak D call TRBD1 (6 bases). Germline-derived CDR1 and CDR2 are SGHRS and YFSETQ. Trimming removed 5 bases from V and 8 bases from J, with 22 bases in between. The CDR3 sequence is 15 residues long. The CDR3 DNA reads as TGCGCCAGCAGACCCGATTCGGGACAAGGGACCGGCTACACCTTC. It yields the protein CASRPDSGQGTGYTF.

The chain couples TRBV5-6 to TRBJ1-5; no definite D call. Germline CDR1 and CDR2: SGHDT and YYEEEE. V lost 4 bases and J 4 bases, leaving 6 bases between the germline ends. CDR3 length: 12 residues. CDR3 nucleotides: TGTGCCAGCAGCCGCCAGAATCAGCCCCAGCATTTT. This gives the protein CASSRQNQPQHF.

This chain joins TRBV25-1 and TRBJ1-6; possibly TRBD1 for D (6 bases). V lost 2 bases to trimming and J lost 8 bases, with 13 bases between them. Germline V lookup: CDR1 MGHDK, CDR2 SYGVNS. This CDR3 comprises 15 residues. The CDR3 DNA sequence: TGTGCCAGCAGTGAAGGGGGGGGCCCCCATTCACCCCTCCACTTT. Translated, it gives CASSEGGGPHSPLHF.

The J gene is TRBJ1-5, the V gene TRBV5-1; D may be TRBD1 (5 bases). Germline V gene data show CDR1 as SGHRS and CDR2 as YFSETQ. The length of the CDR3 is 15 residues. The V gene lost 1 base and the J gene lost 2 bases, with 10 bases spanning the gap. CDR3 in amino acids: CASSLQGRGNQPQHF. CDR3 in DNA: TGCGCCAGCAGCTTGCAGGGTCGGGGCAATCAGCCCCAGCATTTT.

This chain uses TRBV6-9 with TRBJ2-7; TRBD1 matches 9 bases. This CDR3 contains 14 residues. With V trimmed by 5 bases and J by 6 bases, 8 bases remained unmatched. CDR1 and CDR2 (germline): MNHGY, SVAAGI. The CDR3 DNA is TGTGCCAGCAGTCCCCCAGGACAGGGGCCCGAGCAGTACTTC. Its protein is CASSPPGQGPEQYF.

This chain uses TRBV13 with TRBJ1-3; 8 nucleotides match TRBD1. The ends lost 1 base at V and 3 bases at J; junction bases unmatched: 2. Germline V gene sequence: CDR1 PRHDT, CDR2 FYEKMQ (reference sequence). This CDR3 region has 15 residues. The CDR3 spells CASSLDRGFGNTIYF. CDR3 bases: TGTGCCAGCAGCTTAGACAGGGGGTTTGGAAACACCATATATTTT.

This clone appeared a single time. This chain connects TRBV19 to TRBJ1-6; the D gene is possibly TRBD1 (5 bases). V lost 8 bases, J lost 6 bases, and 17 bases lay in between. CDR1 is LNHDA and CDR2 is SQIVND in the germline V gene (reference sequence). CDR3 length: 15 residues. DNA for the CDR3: TGTGCCAGTTCGGACCAGGGAATTGGTAATTCACCCCTCCACTTT. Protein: CASSDQGIGNSPLHF.

The CDR3 reads CASSYSRGANYGYTF. In nucleotides, the CDR3 is TGTGCCAGCAGTTACAGCAGGGGAGCTAACTATGGCTACACCTTC. The chain uses TRBV6-5 and TRBJ1-2; D may be TRBD1 (6 bases). The CDR3 loop spans 15 amino acids. Germline loops: CDR1 MNHEY, CDR2 SVGAGI. V dropped 2 bases and J dropped 0 bases, with 10 bases sitting between them.

For the CDR3, the DNA is TGTGCCAGCAGCCAAATTCAGACTGGGACTGAAGCTTTCTTT. Its protein is CASSQIQTGTEAFF. The gene calls are TRBV3-1 (or the pseudogene TRBV3-2) and TRBJ1-1, with D unresolved. Trimming took 2 bases from V and 5 from J, leaving 12 bases between them. The CDR3 spans 14 residues. Per the germline V gene, CDR1 is LGHDT and CDR2 is YNNKEL (reference sequence).

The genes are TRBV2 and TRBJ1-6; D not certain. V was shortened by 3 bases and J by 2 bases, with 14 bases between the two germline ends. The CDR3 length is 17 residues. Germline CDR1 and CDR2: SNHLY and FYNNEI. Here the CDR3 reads CASSETMGRAYNSPLHF. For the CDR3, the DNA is TGTGCCAGCAGTGAGACCATGGGCCGCGCCTATAATTCACCCCTCCACTTT.

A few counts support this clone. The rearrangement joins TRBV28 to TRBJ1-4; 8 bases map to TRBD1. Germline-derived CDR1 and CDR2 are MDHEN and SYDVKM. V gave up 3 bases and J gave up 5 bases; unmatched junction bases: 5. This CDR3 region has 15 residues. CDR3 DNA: TGTGCCAGCAGTTTGAACAGGGGGAACAATGAAAAACTGTTTTTT. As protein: CASSLNRGNNEKLFF.

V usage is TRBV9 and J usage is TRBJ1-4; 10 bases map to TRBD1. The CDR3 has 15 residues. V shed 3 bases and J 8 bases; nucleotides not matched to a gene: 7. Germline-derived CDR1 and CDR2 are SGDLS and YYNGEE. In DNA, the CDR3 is TGTGCCAGCAGCGAGGGAGACAGGGGGCTGGAAAAACTGTTTTTT. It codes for CASSEGDRGLEKLFF. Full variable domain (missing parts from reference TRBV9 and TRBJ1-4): DSGVTQTPKHLITATGQRVTLRCSPRSGDLSVYWYQQSLDQGLQFLIQYYNGEERAKGNILERFSAQQFPDLHSELNLSSLELGDSALYFCASSEGDRGLEKLFFGSGTQLSVL.

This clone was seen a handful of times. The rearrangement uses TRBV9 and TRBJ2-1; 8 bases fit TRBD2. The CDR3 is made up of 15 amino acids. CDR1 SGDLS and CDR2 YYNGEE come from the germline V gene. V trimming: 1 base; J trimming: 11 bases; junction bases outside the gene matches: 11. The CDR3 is CASSVREGPRFQQFF. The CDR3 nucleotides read TGTGCCAGCAGCGTACGGGAGGGGCCACGGTTTCAGCAGTTCTTC.

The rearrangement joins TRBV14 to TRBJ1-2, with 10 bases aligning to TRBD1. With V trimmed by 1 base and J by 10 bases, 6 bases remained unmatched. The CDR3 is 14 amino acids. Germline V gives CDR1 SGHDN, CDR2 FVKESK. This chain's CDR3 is CASSQAVGTGDYTF. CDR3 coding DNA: TGTGCCAGCAGCCAAGCAGTCGGGACAGGGGACTACACCTTC.

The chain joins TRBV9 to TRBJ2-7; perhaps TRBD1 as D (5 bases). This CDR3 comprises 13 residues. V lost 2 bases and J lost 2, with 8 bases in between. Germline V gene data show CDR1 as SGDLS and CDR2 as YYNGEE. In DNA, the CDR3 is TGTGCCAGCAGCGTTGACAGCACCTACGAGCAGTACTTC. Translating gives CASSVDSTYEQYF.

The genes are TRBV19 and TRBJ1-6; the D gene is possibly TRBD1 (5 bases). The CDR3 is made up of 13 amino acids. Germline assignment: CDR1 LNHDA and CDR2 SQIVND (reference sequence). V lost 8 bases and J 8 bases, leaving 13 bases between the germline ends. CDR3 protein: CASGLRGYSPLHF. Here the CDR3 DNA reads TGTGCCAGTGGCTTACGGGGGTATTCACCCCTCCACTTT. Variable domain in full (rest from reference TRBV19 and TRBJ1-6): DGGITQSPKYLFRKEGQNVTLSCEQNLNHDAMYWYRQDPGQGLRLIYYSQIVNDFQKGDIAEGYSVSREKKESFPLTVTSAQKNPTAFYLCASGLRGYSPLHFGNGTRLTVT.

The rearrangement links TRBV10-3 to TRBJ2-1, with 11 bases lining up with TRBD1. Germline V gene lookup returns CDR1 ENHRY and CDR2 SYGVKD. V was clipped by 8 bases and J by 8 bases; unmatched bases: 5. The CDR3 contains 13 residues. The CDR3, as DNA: TGTGCCATCGGGACAGGGGGTTCCGATGAGCAGTTCTTC. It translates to CAIGTGGSDEQFF.